The table lists the clone carrying this T cell receptor (beta chain) with a count of one. The data derive from a study of blood T cell repertoires in COVID-19. On the study more broadly: Specimens from acute and convalescent COVID-19 originated in the United States, Italy and Spain. The analysed material was cDNA or gDNA that came from T cells, B-cell-depleted T cells, or PBMCs.

Participant age was roughly 18 to 95 years, and participants resided in about two dozen US areas. Clinical histories supplied by participants themselves formed the basis of cohort assignment. The germline V gene has CDR1 LNHDA and CDR2 SQIVND (reference sequence). Trimming shortened V by 3 bases and J by 3 bases, and 9 bases separated the two germline ends. This CDR3 spans 14 amino acids. Method: immunoSEQ multiplex PCR; TCRdb's copy keeps in-frame clones and lacks some. This table has under 300,000 clones, around 86% appearing once. The TCR originated in a woman aged 40 to 50 with acute COVID-19. The rearrangement links TRBV19 to TRBJ1-3; tentatively, D is TRBD1 (5 bases). Sequenced: PBMCs or T cells enriched from blood (not recorded which). The CDR3 region has the DNA TGTGCCAGTAGTATGCAGGGCGTTGGAAACACCATATATTTT. This translates into CASSMQGVGNTIYF.